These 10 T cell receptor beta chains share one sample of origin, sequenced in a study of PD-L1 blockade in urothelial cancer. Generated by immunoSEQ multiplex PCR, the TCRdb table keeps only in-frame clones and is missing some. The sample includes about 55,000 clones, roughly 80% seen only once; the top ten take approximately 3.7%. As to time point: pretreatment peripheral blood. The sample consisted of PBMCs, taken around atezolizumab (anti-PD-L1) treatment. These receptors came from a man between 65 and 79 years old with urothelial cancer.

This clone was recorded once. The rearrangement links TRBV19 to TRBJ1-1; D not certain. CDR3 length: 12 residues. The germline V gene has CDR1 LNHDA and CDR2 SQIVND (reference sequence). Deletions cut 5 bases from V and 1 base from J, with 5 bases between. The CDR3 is CASSVRNTEAFF. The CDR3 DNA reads TGTGCCAGTAGTGTGCGGAACACTGAAGCTTTCTTT.

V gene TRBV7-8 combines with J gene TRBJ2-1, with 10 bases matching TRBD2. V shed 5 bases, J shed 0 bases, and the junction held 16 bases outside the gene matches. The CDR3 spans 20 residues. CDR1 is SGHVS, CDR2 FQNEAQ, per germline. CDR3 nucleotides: TGTGCCAGCAGCGGAACCGCGACTAGCGGGCTTAGGAGCTCCTACAATGAGCAGTTCTTC. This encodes CASSGTATSGLRSSYNEQFF.

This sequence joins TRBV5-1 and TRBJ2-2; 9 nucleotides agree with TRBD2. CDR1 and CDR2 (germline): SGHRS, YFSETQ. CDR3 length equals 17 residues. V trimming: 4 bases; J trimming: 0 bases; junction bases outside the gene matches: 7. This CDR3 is CASSTQPSGTNTGELFF. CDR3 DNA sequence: TGCGCCAGCAGCACGCAACCTAGCGGGACGAACACCGGGGAGCTGTTTTTT.

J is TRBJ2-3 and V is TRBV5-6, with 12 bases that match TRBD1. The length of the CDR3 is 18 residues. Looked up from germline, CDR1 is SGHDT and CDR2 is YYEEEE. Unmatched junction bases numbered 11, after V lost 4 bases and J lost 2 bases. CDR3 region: CASSKNFGTGGFTDTQYF. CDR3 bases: TGTGCCAGCAGCAAGAATTTCGGGACAGGGGGCTTCACAGATACGCAGTATTTT.

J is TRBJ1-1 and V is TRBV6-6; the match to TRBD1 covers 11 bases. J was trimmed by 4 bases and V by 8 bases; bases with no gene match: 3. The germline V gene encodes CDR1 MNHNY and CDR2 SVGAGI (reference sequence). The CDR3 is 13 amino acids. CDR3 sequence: CASEGQGGTEAFF. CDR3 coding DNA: TGTGCCAGCGAGGGACAGGGGGGCACTGAAGCTTTCTTT.

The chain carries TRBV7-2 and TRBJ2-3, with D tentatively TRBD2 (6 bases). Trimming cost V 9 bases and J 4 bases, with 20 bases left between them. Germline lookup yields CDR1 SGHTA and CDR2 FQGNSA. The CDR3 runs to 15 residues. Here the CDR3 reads CASGPGGRGADTQYF. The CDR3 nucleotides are TGTGCCAGTGGGCCCGGAGGGCGGGGAGCAGATACGCAGTATTTT.

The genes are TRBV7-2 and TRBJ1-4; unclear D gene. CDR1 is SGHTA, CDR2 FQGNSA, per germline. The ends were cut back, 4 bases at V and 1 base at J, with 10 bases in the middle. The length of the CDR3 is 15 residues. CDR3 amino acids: CASSSFAETNEKLFF. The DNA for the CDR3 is TGTGCCAGCAGCTCATTTGCGGAAACTAATGAAAAACTGTTTTTT.

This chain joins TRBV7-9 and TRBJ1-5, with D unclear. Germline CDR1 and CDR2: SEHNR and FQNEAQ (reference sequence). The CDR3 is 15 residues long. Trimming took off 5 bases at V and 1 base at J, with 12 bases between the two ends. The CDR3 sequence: CASSQEGGSNQPQHF. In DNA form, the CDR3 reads TGTGCCAGCAGCCAAGAGGGCGGAAGCAATCAGCCCCAGCATTTT.

The CDR3, as DNA: TGTGCCAGCAGTGAACGTCTGGCGGAGAAACTGTTTTTT. It is translated as CASSERLAEKLFF. The chain joins TRBV6-1 to TRBJ1-4; no firm D call. The germline V and J ends were trimmed by 2 bases and 11 bases, with 12 bases remaining between them. The CDR3 is 13 residues long. The germline gives CDR1 MNHNS, CDR2 SASEGT.

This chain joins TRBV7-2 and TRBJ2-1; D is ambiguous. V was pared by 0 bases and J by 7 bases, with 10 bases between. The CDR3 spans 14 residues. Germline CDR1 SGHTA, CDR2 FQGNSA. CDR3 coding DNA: TGTGCCAGCAGCTTAGCAGCGTATGGGAATGAGCAGTTCTTC. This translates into CASSLAAYGNEQFF. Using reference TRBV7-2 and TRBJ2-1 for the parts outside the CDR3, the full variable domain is GAGVSQSPSNKVTEKGKDVELRCDPISGHTALYWYRQSLGQGLEFLIYFQGNSAPDKSGLPSDRFSAERTGGSVSTLTIQRTQQEDSAVYLCASSLAAYGNEQFFGPGTRLTVL.